A selection of T cell receptor beta chains follows, all from one sample in a study of cytomegalovirus exposure and HLA in healthy donors. Generated by immunoSEQ multiplex PCR, the TCRdb table keeps only in-frame clones and is missing some. The sample holds about 120,000 clones, approximately 80% seen once. The source material was PBMCs. The receptors originated from a woman aged 18-30 years in good health and CMV-seronegative. Each CDR3 is given with its conserved first and last residue.

v_call: TRBV6-1; cdr3_aa: CASSAQRQGNQPQHF
v_call: TRBV6-5; cdr3_aa: CASRPDRGHTEAFF
v_call: TRBV27; cdr3_aa: CASSPQDRRDEQFF
v_call: TRBV2; cdr3_aa: CASSAEDAGAFF
v_call: TRBV19; cdr3_aa: CASSPQGRSEAFF
v_call: TRBV6-5; cdr3_aa: CASSYLRQGNSPLHF
v_call: TRBV27; cdr3_aa: CASSWGGAMNTEAFF
v_call: TRBV19; cdr3_aa: CASSILAGGGDEQFF
v_call: TRBV7-2; cdr3_aa: CASSFRTGDTEAFF
v_call: TRBV9; cdr3_aa: CASSVAAGDVGGLSPNEKLFF
v_call: TRBV6-5; cdr3_aa: CASSYSATGAGNTIYF
v_call: TRBV2; cdr3_aa: CASSEGVAGALSSYNEQFF
v_call: TRBV21-1; cdr3_aa: CASRGPYEQYF
v_call: TRBV4-2; cdr3_aa: CASSQGMRDYSGNAIYF
v_call: TRBV7-9; cdr3_aa: CASSSPQLAGGSYEQYF
v_call: TRBV7-2; cdr3_aa: CASSLAWGRGYEQYF
v_call: TRBV7-8; cdr3_aa: CASSSQGRGYTF
v_call: TRBV9; cdr3_aa: CASSARTGGREKLFF